The present T cell receptor beta chain was sequenced within a study of T cells in Graves' hyperthyroidism and ophthalmopathy. There are many counts of this clonotype. Antigen specificity is unknown. Trimming removed 2 bases from V and 5 bases from J; junction bases left unmatched: 3. Germline CDR1 SEHNR, CDR2 FQNEAQ (reference sequence). CDR3 size: 15 residues. The investigators amplified TCR beta CDR3 regions from RNA transcripts. When the TCR CDR3 underwent first-round RT-PCR, the HTBI primer set was used. TCRdb called the multiplex PCR reads again in MiXCR, with one record for every CDR3 protein. Of about 210,000 distinct CDR3 sequences listed, about 15% are singletons. General study findings and limits: The model made its ophthalmopathy prediction, and onset followed a median approximately 6 months later.

Subjects aged 18 to 65 presented with newly diagnosed hyperthyroidism of less than 2 months' duration. Any patient presenting with uncontrolled infection, other autoimmune disease, pregnancy or lactation was left out. PBMCs were derived from about 9.1 ml fresh peripheral blood. The sequence was collected from a man aged 45 to 65 with Graves' hyperthyroidism. J is TRBJ2-2 and V is TRBV7-9, with 9 bases fitting TRBD2. The sequenced sample was blood. CDR3 bases: TGTGCCAGCAGCTTACGGCTAGCGGGGACCGGGGAGCTGTTTTTT. Its protein product is CASSLRLAGTGELFF.